The 30 T cell receptor beta chains given below trace back to one sample, sequenced in a study of radiotherapy plus CTLA-4 blockade in lung cancer. Here immunoSEQ multiplex PCR was the method, and the copy in TCRdb shows in-frame clones only, minus some. The data show about 46,000 clones, roughly 77% seen once. The sample in question was peripheral blood, obtained from a patient treated with radiotherapy plus ipilimumab. These receptors all stem from a human donor with non-small cell lung cancer whose response to radiotherapy plus ipilimumab could not be evaluated.

This clone showed up just once. The chain carries TRBV5-1 and TRBJ2-2, with D possibly being TRBD2 (6 bases). CDR1 is SGHRS and CDR2 is YFSETQ in the germline V gene. V gave up 5 bases and J gave up 4 bases, with 6 bases separating them. The CDR3 has 12 residues. The CDR3 is CASRLATGELFF. DNA of the CDR3: TGCGCCAGCAGACTAGCCACCGGGGAGCTGTTTTTT.

The V and J genes are TRBV19 and TRBJ1-1; 10 bases align to TRBD1. Germline CDR1 LNHDA, CDR2 SQIVND (reference sequence). The CDR3 runs 17 residues. V trimming: 1 base; J trimming: 8 bases; junction bases outside the gene matches: 13. The CDR3 DNA sequence: TGTGCCAGTAGTATAGGGGGGACAGGGGCCCTATCTGCGGAAGCTTTCTTT. Protein sequence: CASSIGGTGALSAEAFF.

The rearrangement links TRBV4-3 to TRBJ2-1; D possibly corresponds to TRBD2 (6 bases). The V and J ends lost 0 bases and 10 bases respectively, with 13 bases between them. This CDR3 is built from 14 residues. Germline V gives CDR1 LGHNA, CDR2 YSLEER. CDR3 region: CASSQDPIGGEQFF. CDR3 DNA sequence: TGCGCCAGCAGCCAAGATCCAATAGGAGGGGAGCAGTTCTTC.

This clone was seen a handful of times. The chain employs TRBV18 and TRBJ2-3; TRBD1 agrees at 9 bases. The CDR3 runs to 15 residues. With 4 bases clipped from V and 7 bases from J, the junction kept 9 bases outside the gene matches. CDR1 is KGHSH, CDR2 LQKENI, per germline. CDR3 loop: CASSQDRGAVYTQYF. The CDR3 coding sequence is TGTGCCAGCTCACAAGACAGGGGGGCGGTATATACGCAGTATTTT.

This rearrangement joins TRBV5-1 to TRBJ2-3; maybe TRBD2 (6 bases). In germline, CDR1 is SGHRS, CDR2 YFSETQ. V was pared by 4 bases and J by 0 bases, with 15 bases between. This CDR3 contains 16 residues. CDR3: CASSLDPGGSTDTQYF. The CDR3 DNA sequence: TGCGCCAGCAGCCTTGACCCCGGGGGAAGCACAGATACGCAGTATTTT. The variable domain in full, with the rest retrieved from reference TRBV5-1 and TRBJ2-3, is KAGVTQTPRYLIKTRGQQVTLSCSPISGHRSVSWYQQTPGQGLQFLFEYFSETQRNKGNFPGRFSGRQFSNSRSEMNVSTLELGDSALYLCASSLDPGGSTDTQYFGPGTRLTVL.

The chain uses TRBV6-5 and TRBJ2-1; D is possibly TRBD2 (7 bases). Between the trimmed V and J ends, which lost 5 bases and 9 bases, there was a span of 20 bases. Germline V gene lookup returns CDR1 MNHEY and CDR2 SVGAGI. The length of the CDR3 is 15 residues. The CDR3 region is CASSPRGGAVGEQFF. In nucleotides, the CDR3 is TGTGCCAGCAGTCCAAGGGGGGGCGCAGTGGGTGAGCAGTTCTTC.

By proportion, this clone is medium-sized (0.01 to 0.1%). The V gene is TRBV5-1, the J gene TRBJ2-2; D is possibly TRBD1 (6 bases). Germline V gene sequence: CDR1 SGHRS, CDR2 YFSETQ. V lost 4 bases and J lost 7, with 14 bases in between. This CDR3 region has 14 residues. The CDR3 sequence is CASSGRGMDGELFF. Here the CDR3 DNA reads TGCGCCAGCAGCGGAAGGGGGATGGACGGGGAGCTGTTTTTT.

The rearrangement joins TRBV9 to TRBJ2-7; 8 bases fit TRBD1. The trim removed 1 base at V and 3 bases at J, leaving 3 bases unmatched. The CDR3 totals 14 residues. CDR1 and CDR2 from the germline V gene are SGDLS and YYNGEE. The CDR3 region has the DNA TGTGCCAGCAGCGTAAGTGGACAGGGCTACGAGCAGTACTTC. Protein: CASSVSGQGYEQYF.

This clone was recorded only once. The V and J genes are TRBV6-6 and TRBJ2-4, with 10 bases matching TRBD1. V dropped 4 bases and J dropped 7; count of bases not matched to a gene: 4. The CDR3 runs 14 residues. Germline V gives CDR1 MNHNY, CDR2 SVGAGI (reference sequence). The CDR3 region is CASSFPGQGNIQYF. DNA of the CDR3: TGTGCCAGCAGTTTTCCGGGACAGGGGAACATTCAGTACTTC.

The chain links TRBV4-2 to TRBJ2-5; D not certain. V was cut by 0 bases and J by 5 bases, with 7 bases left in between. This CDR3 has 13 amino acids. Germline V CDR1 and CDR2: LGHNA, YNFKEQ. The DNA for the CDR3 is TGTGCCAGCAGCCAAGAAAGGCGGGAGACCCAGTACTTC. This translates into CASSQERRETQYF.

The J gene is TRBJ2-1, the V gene TRBV4-1; 12 nucleotides match TRBD2. V lost 4 bases and J lost 2; bases outside the gene matches: 6. The germline V gene has CDR1 MGHRA and CDR2 YSYEKL. The CDR3 totals 17 residues. Here the CDR3 reads CASSRILAGGPYNEQFF. The CDR3 nucleotides are TGCGCCAGCAGCCGAATACTAGCGGGGGGACCCTACAATGAGCAGTTCTTC.

This clone was seen more than once but under ten times. The chain recombines TRBV4-2 with TRBJ2-3; 11 bases align to TRBD2. The CDR3 has 18 amino acids. V shed 1 base and J 2 bases; nucleotides not matched to a gene: 8. Germline CDR1 reads LGHNA; CDR2 reads YNFKEQ. CDR3 protein: CASSQGLTSGGDTDTQYF. In DNA form, the CDR3 reads TGTGCCAGCAGCCAAGGGTTAACTAGCGGGGGTGACACAGATACGCAGTATTTT.

The rearrangement uses TRBV28 and TRBJ2-2, with 11 bases matching TRBD2. Germline CDR1 is MDHEN and CDR2 is SYDVKM. V was clipped by 7 bases and J by 1 base; unmatched bases: 8. This CDR3 region has 17 residues. CDR3 region: CASKRASGGQNTGELFF. CDR3 in DNA: TGTGCCAGCAAGAGGGCTAGCGGGGGGCAGAACACCGGGGAGCTGTTTTTT.

This clone has just one count. The chain joins TRBV4-1 to TRBJ1-2; D might be TRBD1 (6 bases). Germline-derived CDR1 and CDR2 are MGHRA and YSYEKL. V was pared by 3 bases and J by 7 bases, with 18 bases between. The CDR3 extends over 15 amino acids. This chain's CDR3 is CASSHQSTGNVGYTF. DNA for the CDR3: TGCGCCAGCAGCCACCAATCGACAGGTAATGTTGGCTACACCTTC.

The rearrangement uses TRBV9 and TRBJ2-1; the match to TRBD2 covers 8 bases. This CDR3 is built from 15 residues. Germline V gene data show CDR1 as SGDLS and CDR2 as YYNGEE. V was clipped by 4 bases and J by 7 bases; unmatched bases: 10. The CDR3: CASSINGGAGNEQFF. In DNA, the CDR3 is TGTGCCAGCAGCATTAACGGGGGGGCGGGGAATGAGCAGTTCTTC. Filled out from reference TRBV9 and TRBJ2-1, the complete variable domain reads DSGVTQTPKHLITATGQRVTLRCSPRSGDLSVYWYQQSLDQGLQFLIQYYNGEERAKGNILERFSAQQFPDLHSELNLSSLELGDSALYFCASSINGGAGNEQFFGPGTRLTVL.

There are a few counts of this clone. J is TRBJ2-1 and V is TRBV9; 9 bases line up with TRBD1. CDR3 length equals 16 residues. V trimming: 0 bases; J trimming: 4 bases; junction bases outside the gene matches: 5. In germline, CDR1 is SGDLS, CDR2 YYNGEE. In DNA, the CDR3 is TGTGCCAGCAGCGTAGGTAGGGACAGGGATTACAATGAGCAGTTCTTC. This sequence encodes CASSVGRDRDYNEQFF.

The sample holds one count of this clone. The chain uses TRBV29-1 and TRBJ2-3; D perhaps matches TRBD1 (5 bases). Per germline, CDR1 SQVTM and CDR2 ANQGSEA. V was clipped by 7 bases and J by 6 bases, with 14 bases between them. The CDR3 loop spans 12 amino acids. CDR3 amino acids: CSGRQRRDTQYF. The CDR3 nucleotides are TGCAGCGGCCGACAGCGAAGGGATACGCAGTATTTT.

V and J are TRBV19 and TRBJ1-2; D may be TRBD1 (5 bases). V was trimmed by 4 bases and J by 8 bases, leaving 20 bases between them. The CDR3 sequence is 15 residues long. CDR1 and CDR2 (germline): LNHDA, SQIVND (reference sequence). The CDR3 loop reads CASSTPLGREGGYTF. CDR3 nucleotides: TGTGCCAGTAGTACCCCCCTAGGCAGGGAGGGCGGCTACACCTTC.

J is TRBJ1-2 and V is TRBV27, with 11 nucleotides matching TRBD1. V lost 6 bases and J lost 4; bases outside the gene matches: 4. The V gene's germline CDR1 is MNHEY and CDR2 SMNVEV (reference sequence). The length of the CDR3 is 14 residues. The CDR3 sequence: CASRGDRGGYGYTF. CDR3 DNA sequence: TGTGCCAGCAGGGGGGACAGGGGGGGCTATGGCTACACCTTC.

The rearrangement links TRBV6-5 to TRBJ2-1; TRBD2 aligns across 10 bases. Germline CDR1 is MNHEY and CDR2 is SVGAGI. With 6 bases clipped from V and 5 bases from J, the junction kept 7 bases outside the gene matches. This CDR3 is 15 amino acids long. The CDR3 bases are TGTGCCAGCAGGCGAGCGGGAGGGCAGAACAATGAGCAGTTCTTC. Translated: CASRRAGGQNNEQFF.

This chain uses TRBV25-1 with TRBJ1-4, with D perhaps matching TRBD1 (6 bases). This CDR3 region has 15 residues. Trimming took 7 bases from V and 10 from J, leaving 22 bases between them. Germline loops: CDR1 MGHDK, CDR2 SYGVNS. CDR3 amino acids: CASNGPRGARGKLFF. Written as DNA, the CDR3 is TGTGCCAGCAATGGGCCGCGGGGGGCGCGGGGAAAACTGTTTTTT.

Turning to this clone: In the same sample, other DNA sequences code for this CDR3. This chain connects TRBV5-1 to TRBJ2-3, with D perhaps matching TRBD1 (6 bases). The CDR3 spans 14 residues. Germline V gene data show CDR1 as SGHRS and CDR2 as YFSETQ. The germline V and J ends were trimmed by 4 bases and 1 base, with 10 bases remaining between them. CDR3 loop: CASSPTGRTDTQYF. The CDR3 bases are TGCGCCAGCAGCCCGACAGGCCGCACAGATACGCAGTATTTT. The full variable domain, rest sourced from reference TRBV5-1 and TRBJ2-3, is KAGVTQTPRYLIKTRGQQVTLSCSPISGHRSVSWYQQTPGQGLQFLFEYFSETQRNKGNFPGRFSGRQFSNSRSEMNVSTLELGDSALYLCASSPTGRTDTQYFGPGTRLTVL.

The V call is TRBV2, the J call TRBJ2-7; 8 bases are shared with TRBD2. V gave up 5 bases and J gave up 2 bases; unmatched junction bases: 5. CDR3 length equals 14 residues. Germline assignment: CDR1 SNHLY and CDR2 FYNNEI. The CDR3 nucleotides read TGTGCCAGCAGTAGTAGCGGGGCCCCCTACGAGCAGTACTTC. It yields the protein CASSSSGAPYEQYF.

V usage is TRBV5-1 and J usage is TRBJ2-1; 9 bases are shared with TRBD2. This CDR3 region has 15 residues. Germline CDR1 is SGHRS and CDR2 is YFSETQ. V gave up 2 bases and J gave up 2 bases; unmatched junction bases: 2. The CDR3 is CASSFSGSTYNEQFF. CDR3 in DNA: TGCGCCAGCAGCTTTAGCGGGAGCACCTACAATGAGCAGTTCTTC.

The chain links TRBV7-8 to TRBJ1-1, with D perhaps matching TRBD1 (5 bases). This CDR3 contains 13 residues. Germline loops: CDR1 SGHVS, CDR2 FQNEAQ. Trimming pared 7 bases from V and 6 bases from J, leaving 15 bases between. This CDR3 reads CASIPNRGSEAFF. CDR3 DNA: TGTGCCAGCATCCCGAATCGGGGGTCTGAAGCTTTCTTT.

The V gene is TRBV10-3, the J gene TRBJ1-2, with 9 bases lining up with TRBD1. The CDR3 length is 15 residues. Germline-derived CDR1 and CDR2 are ENHRY and SYGVKD. V was pared by 4 bases and J by 6 bases, with 9 bases of the junction left unmatched. CDR3 coding DNA: TGTGCCATCAGTGGGGTGGACAGGGGCTCGCATGGCTACACCTTC. Translated, it gives CAISGVDRGSHGYTF.

This clone was detected once. The chain has TRBV27 and TRBJ2-1; TRBD1 matches at 8 bases. This CDR3 is built from 16 residues. J lost 10 bases, V lost 5 bases, and 16 bases had no gene match. The germline gives CDR1 MNHEY, CDR2 SMNVEV (reference sequence). The CDR3 region has the DNA TGTGCCAGCAGTCGACAGGGGTCCGGCGGGATTGCGGAGCAGTTCTTC. Translation: CASSRQGSGGIAEQFF.

The rearrangement joins TRBV5-1 to TRBJ1-1; perhaps TRBD1 as D (5 bases). The CDR3 covers 16 residues. CDR1 and CDR2 (germline): SGHRS, YFSETQ. The V gene lost 6 bases and the J gene lost 3 bases, with 21 bases spanning the gap. The CDR3 DNA follows: TGCGCCAGCACCCCGATGGGGGGATCGGTGGACACTGAAGCTTTCTTT. Its translation: CASTPMGGSVDTEAFF.

J is TRBJ2-3 and V is TRBV7-5; the table names TRBD2, a call not compared with the DNA. TRBV7-5 is marked as a pseudogene. The CDR3 length is 18 residues. CDR3 residues: CVRSKGQKTSGGSDTQYF. CDR3 DNA sequence: TGTGTCAGAAGCAAGGGACAGAAGACTAGCGGGGGGTCAGATACGCAGTATTTT.

The V gene is TRBV6-5, the J gene TRBJ2-5, with a possible D match to TRBD1 (6 bases). Germline lookup yields CDR1 MNHEY and CDR2 SVGAGI. Trimming took off 6 bases at V and 2 bases at J, with 13 bases between the two ends. The CDR3 has 14 residues. The CDR3 coding sequence is TGTGCCAGCAGCCGTGGACAGTCTCAAGAGACCCAGTACTTC. Translating gives CASSRGQSQETQYF.